These 10 T cell receptor beta chains came from one sample sequenced in a study of blood T cell repertoires in COVID-19 (dated by TCRdb to the early 2020s). Libraries were made using the immunoSEQ multiplex PCR assay. What TCRdb holds here is the immuneACCESS table cut down to in-frame rearrangements. Part of the clones is not present; checked against another copy, under half of the missing clones reflect an unresolved V gene, and the others are unexplained. The sample table shows 150,000 or so clones, and roughly nine tenths are seen once. Of the sample, roughly 4% falls within the top ten clones. Specimen: PBMCs or T cells enriched from blood (not recorded which). The receptors stem from a woman between 35 and 50 years old who had been exposed to COVID-19.

The chain carries TRBV9 and TRBJ2-7; D is uncertain. The CDR3 is 14 amino acids. The V gene lost 0 bases and the J gene lost 0 bases, with 7 bases spanning the gap. The germline CDR1 and CDR2 sequences are SGDLS and YYNGEE. For the CDR3, the DNA is TGTGCCAGCAGCGTAGGATCTAGCTCCTACGAGCAGTACTTC. Its translation is CASSVGSSSYEQYF. The variable domain in full, with the rest retrieved from reference TRBV9 and TRBJ2-7, is DSGVTQTPKHLITATGQRVTLRCSPRSGDLSVYWYQQSLDQGLQFLIQYYNGEERAKGNILERFSAQQFPDLHSELNLSSLELGDSALYFCASSVGSSSYEQYFGPGTRLTVT.

V is TRBV2 and J is TRBJ2-3; 7 positions match TRBD2. The CDR3 length is 14 residues. V dropped 5 bases and J dropped 6; count of bases not matched to a gene: 8. Looked up from germline, CDR1 is SNHLY and CDR2 is FYNNEI. DNA for the CDR3: TGTGCCAGCAGTAGCGGGACCTCTAAGGATACGCAGTATTTT. Protein product: CASSSGTSKDTQYF.

This chain uses TRBV29-1 with TRBJ2-3; TRBD2 might be the D (6 bases). With 2 bases removed from V and 3 bases from J, the gap between germline ends came to 12 bases. Germline loops: CDR1 SQVTM, CDR2 ANQGSEA. The CDR3 length is 14 residues. CDR3 bases: TGCAGCGTTGAACCGGGACTGGTGACAGATACGCAGTATTTT. It translates to CSVEPGLVTDTQYF.

The V call is TRBV29-1, the J call TRBJ2-1; 8 bases line up with TRBD2. Germline-derived CDR1 and CDR2 are SQVTM and ANQGSEA. The CDR3 is made up of 15 amino acids. The V gene end was trimmed by 2 bases and the J gene end by 7 bases; junction bases not matched to a gene: 10. As DNA, the CDR3 is TGCAGCGTTGAACCGCGAAGCGGGAGCGGGAATGAGCAGTTCTTC. Its translation: CSVEPRSGSGNEQFF.

The chain uses TRBV27 and TRBJ1-2, with 12 bases that match TRBD1. This CDR3 comprises 19 residues. Germline CDR1 and CDR2: MNHEY and SMNVEV (reference sequence). The junction had 14 bases not matched to a gene; V was cut back by 6 bases and J by 0 bases. DNA of the CDR3: TGTGCCAGCAGACACCCACCCGGGACAGGGGGCTTGACTAACTATGGCTACACCTTC. Translation: CASRHPPGTGGLTNYGYTF.

The CDR3 nucleotides are TGTGCCAGCAGCGTAGTGTCGGGGGGCATCGAAAACACCATATATTTT. Translation gives CASSVVSGGIENTIYF. The chain is built from TRBV9 and TRBJ1-3; tentatively, D is TRBD1 (6 bases). Trimming shortened V by 0 bases and J by 6 bases, and 16 bases separated the two germline ends. The germline V gene has CDR1 SGDLS and CDR2 YYNGEE. The CDR3 covers 16 residues.

The chain carries TRBV14 and TRBJ1-4; D is perhaps TRBD1 (6 bases). Germline lookup yields CDR1 SGHDN and CDR2 FVKESK. Trimming cost V 3 bases and J 7 bases, with 15 bases left between them. The CDR3 spans 15 residues. The CDR3 coding sequence is TGTGCCAGCAGCCAGATAGGGACAAGGGGTGAAAAACTGTTTTTT. Translated, it gives CASSQIGTRGEKLFF.

The chain employs TRBV5-6 and TRBJ1-1, with D perhaps matching TRBD1 (5 bases). V lost 5 bases, J lost 6 bases, and 8 bases lay in between. Looked up from germline, CDR1 is SGHDT and CDR2 is YYEEEE. This CDR3 is 11 amino acids long. CDR3 coding DNA: TGTGCCAGCAGTGTACAGGCTGAAGCTTTCTTT. Its translation is CASSVQAEAFF.

The chain recombines TRBV14 with TRBJ1-6; no definite D call. Trimming removed 8 bases at V and 9 bases at J, with 11 bases between. The CDR3 sequence is 12 residues long. Per the germline V gene, CDR1 is SGHDN and CDR2 is FVKESK. CDR3 in amino acids: CASSGTASPLHF. The CDR3 DNA reads TGTGCCAGCTCGGGTACCGCTTCACCCCTCCACTTT.

The chain couples TRBV19 to TRBJ1-5, with D possibly matching TRBD1 (5 bases). Germline V CDR1 and CDR2: LNHDA, SQIVND (reference sequence). The CDR3 is 14 residues long. V lost 6 bases, J lost 0 bases, and 9 bases lay in between. DNA for the CDR3: TGTGCCAGTAGAACAGGAGATAGCAATCAGCCCCAGCATTTT. Translating it yields CASRTGDSNQPQHF.